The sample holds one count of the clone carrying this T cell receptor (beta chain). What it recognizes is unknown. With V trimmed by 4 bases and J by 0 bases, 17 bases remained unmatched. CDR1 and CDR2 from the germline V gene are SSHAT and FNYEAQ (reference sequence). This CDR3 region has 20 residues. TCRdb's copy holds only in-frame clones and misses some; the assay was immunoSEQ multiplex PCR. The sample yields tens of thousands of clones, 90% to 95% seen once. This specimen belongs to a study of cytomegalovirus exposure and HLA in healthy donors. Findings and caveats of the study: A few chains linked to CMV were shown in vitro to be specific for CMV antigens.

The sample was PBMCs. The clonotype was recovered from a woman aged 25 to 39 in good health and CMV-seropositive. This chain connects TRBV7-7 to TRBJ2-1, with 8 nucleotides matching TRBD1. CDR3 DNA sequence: TGTGCCAGCAGCTCACCGAAGTCCCCAGGGGGCGTTAGCTCCTACAATGAGCAGTTCTTC. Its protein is CASSSPKSPGGVSSYNEQFF.